What follows are 9 T cell receptor beta chains derived from one specimen sequenced in a study of T cell repertoires in cytomegalovirus infection. TCRdb analysed the reads with MiXCR anew, one entry per CDR3 protein. Seen here are a few hundred thousand distinct CDR3 sequences, 15% to 20% observed once, and the top ten hold approximately 10%. The sample consisted of PBMCs. These receptors were taken from a human donor in good health (CMV status not recorded). Some clones in this sample may be carry-over from other donors' samples.

For this clonotype: With a much larger clone just one base away, this may be a read error. The rearrangement links TRBV7-2 to TRBJ2-6; D is unclear. V was cut by 5 bases and J by 6 bases, with 8 bases left in between. Germline CDR1 SGHTA, CDR2 FQGNSA. This CDR3 is 13 amino acids long. Here the CDR3 reads CTSSQLVANVLTF. The DNA of the CDR3 is TGTACCAGCAGCCAGCTTGTGGCCAACGTCCTGACTTTC.

The V call is TRBV20-1, the J call TRBJ2-1; 7 bases line up with TRBD2. Trimming cost V 5 bases and J 1 base; bases outside gene matches: 8. Per germline, CDR1 DFQATT and CDR2 SNEGSKA (reference sequence). The CDR3 has 15 amino acids. CDR3 DNA sequence: TGCAGTGCTTCGGGGGGAGCGGTTTCCTACAATGAGCAGTTCTTC. The encoded protein is CSASGGAVSYNEQFF.

The chain links TRBV12-3 or TRBV12-4 to TRBJ2-2; D gene uncertain. The CDR3 is made up of 12 amino acids. V was cut by 3 bases and J by 7 bases, with 6 bases left in between. The CDR3 bases are TGTGCCAGCAGTTTCAGGAACGGGGAGCTGTTTTTT. Translating it yields CASSFRNGELFF.

This clonotype was observed at least ten times. The chain joins TRBV7-2 to TRBJ2-3; 8 bases match TRBD1. V shed 1 base and J 4 bases; nucleotides not matched to a gene: 7. The germline CDR1 and CDR2 sequences are SGHTA and FQGNSA. The CDR3 extends over 16 amino acids. The CDR3 sequence is CASSLGGSTGADTQYF. The CDR3 DNA sequence: TGTGCCAGCAGCTTAGGCGGGTCGACAGGGGCAGATACGCAGTATTTT.

Many counts were recorded for this clonotype. The chain has TRBV7-6 and TRBJ2-7; D not certain. Trimming removed 4 bases from V and 3 bases from J, with 10 bases in between. The V gene's germline CDR1 is SGHVS and CDR2 FNYEAQ. The length of the CDR3 is 13 residues. The DNA of the CDR3 is TGTGCCAGCAGCTCCGGACCGATCTACGAGCAGTACTTC. Translating it yields CASSSGPIYEQYF. Full variable domain (missing parts from reference TRBV7-6 and TRBJ2-7): GAGVSQSPRYKVTKRGQDVALRCDPISGHVSLYWYRQALGQGPEFLTYFNYEAQQDKSGLPNDRFSAERPEGSISTLTIQRTEQRDSAMYRCASSSGPIYEQYFGPGTRLTVT.

With regard to this clonotype: A read error is possible here, since a much larger clone lies one base away. The chain joins TRBV7-2 to TRBJ2-3; D may be TRBD2 (6 bases). Germline assignment: CDR1 SGHTA and CDR2 FQGNSA. Trimming removed 5 bases from V and 9 bases from J, with 15 bases in between. The CDR3 has 13 amino acids. CDR3: CASSPFLAGTQYF. The CDR3 DNA follows: TGTGCCAGCAGCCCTTTTCTGGCGGGAACGCAGTATTTT.

This clonotype appeared a few times. CDR3 protein: CSVGGHYTGELFF. CDR3 DNA sequence: TGCAGCGTTGGGGGACACTACACCGGGGAGCTGTTTTTT. V and J are TRBV29-1 and TRBJ2-2; a weak D match, TRBD1 (6 bases). V was cut by 4 bases and J by 3 bases, with 9 bases left in between. From germline, CDR1 is SQVTM and CDR2 ANQGSEA. The CDR3 totals 13 residues.

This clonotype was counted at least ten times. V is TRBV7-6 and J is TRBJ1-2, with D possibly TRBD1 on 6 matching bases. V lost 0 bases to trimming and J lost 2 bases, with 10 bases between them. The CDR3 is made up of 15 amino acids. The germline V gene has CDR1 SGHVS and CDR2 FNYEAQ. The CDR3 loop is CASSLAQGPNYGYTF. The CDR3 nucleotides read TGTGCCAGCAGCTTAGCGCAGGGGCCGAACTATGGCTACACCTTC. The full variable domain, in which reference TRBV7-6 and TRBJ1-2 provide the parts outside the CDR3, is GAGVSQSPRYKVTKRGQDVALRCDPISGHVSLYWYRQALGQGPEFLTYFNYEAQQDKSGLPNDRFSAERPEGSISTLTIQRTEQRDSAMYRCASSLAQGPNYGYTFGSGTRLTVV.

In its sample, this clonotype was seen a few times. V usage is TRBV5-8 and J usage is TRBJ2-3; TRBD1 matches at 7 bases. The trim removed 7 bases at V and 6 bases at J, leaving 14 bases unmatched. Germline V lookup: CDR1 SGHTS, CDR2 YDEGEE. This CDR3 has 15 residues. CDR3 DNA sequence: TGTGCCAGCCACACCACAGGGGCCCCCACGGATACGCAGTATTTT. Translating gives CASHTTGAPTDTQYF.